Sequencing of this T cell receptor (beta chain) was carried out in a study of early T cells in non-severe SARS-CoV-2 infection. Study summary: With bulk RNA from unsorted whole blood as input, sequencing yielded unpaired chains. Study-wide results and limits: Clonotype matching in VDJdb favored anti-spike CD8 responses and did not capture private and CD4 specificities.

The sample holds many counts of this clonotype. Its target is not known. V shed 8 bases, J shed 5 bases, and the junction held 3 bases outside the gene matches. This CDR3 is 13 amino acids long. Individual cDNA molecules received unique molecular identifiers during library preparation. TCRdb fed the 5' RACE reads into MiXCR, producing one record per CDR3 protein. The sample lists some 91,000 distinct CDR3 sequences; approximately 9.9% were seen once. Sequencing used whole blood, obtained at baseline. The receptor was isolated from an adult who was a healthcare worker with PCR-confirmed SARS-CoV-2 infection or an uninfected control (not recorded which). This sequence joins TRBV12-3 or TRBV12-4 and TRBJ2-1; 10 bases fit TRBD2. Here the CDR3 reads CASGGLADNEQFF. The CDR3 coding sequence is TGTGCCAGCGGCGGACTAGCGGACAATGAGCAGTTCTTC.